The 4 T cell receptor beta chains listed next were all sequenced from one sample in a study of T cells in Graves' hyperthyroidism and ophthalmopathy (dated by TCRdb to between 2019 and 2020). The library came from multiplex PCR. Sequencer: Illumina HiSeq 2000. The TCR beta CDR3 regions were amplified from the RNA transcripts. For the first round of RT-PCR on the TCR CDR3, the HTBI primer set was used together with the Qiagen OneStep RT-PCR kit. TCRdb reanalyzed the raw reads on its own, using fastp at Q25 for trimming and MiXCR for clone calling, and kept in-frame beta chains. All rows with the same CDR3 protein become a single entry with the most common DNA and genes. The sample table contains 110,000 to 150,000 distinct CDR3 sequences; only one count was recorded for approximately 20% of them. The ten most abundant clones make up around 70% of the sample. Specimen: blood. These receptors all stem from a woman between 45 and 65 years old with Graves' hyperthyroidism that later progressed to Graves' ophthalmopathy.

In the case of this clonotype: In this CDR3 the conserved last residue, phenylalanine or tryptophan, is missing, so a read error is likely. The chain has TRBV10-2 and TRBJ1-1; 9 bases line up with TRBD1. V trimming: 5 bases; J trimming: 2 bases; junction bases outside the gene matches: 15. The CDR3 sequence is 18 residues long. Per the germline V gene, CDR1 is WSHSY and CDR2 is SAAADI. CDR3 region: CASSRLTGGQTSNTEAFL. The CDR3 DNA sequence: TGCGCCAGCAGTCGGCTCACAGGGGGCCAAACCAGTAACACTGAAGCTTTCCTT.

CDR3 loop: CASSQIASRIQETQYF. The CDR3, as DNA: TGTGCCAGCAGCCAAATCGCTAGCAGGATACAAGAGACCCAGTACTTC. The rearrangement joins TRBV3-1 to TRBJ2-5, with D perhaps matching TRBD2 (5 bases). In germline, CDR1 is LGHDT, CDR2 YNNKEL (reference sequence). Trimming removed 2 bases from V and 2 bases from J, with 15 bases in between. The CDR3 has 16 residues.

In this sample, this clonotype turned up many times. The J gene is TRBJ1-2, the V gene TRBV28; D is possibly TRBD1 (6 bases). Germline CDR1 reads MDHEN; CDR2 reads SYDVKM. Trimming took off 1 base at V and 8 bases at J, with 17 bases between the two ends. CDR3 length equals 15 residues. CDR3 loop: CASSLSDARGGGYTF. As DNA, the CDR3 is TGTGCCAGCAGTTTATCCGACGCCAGGGGAGGGGGCTACACCTTC.

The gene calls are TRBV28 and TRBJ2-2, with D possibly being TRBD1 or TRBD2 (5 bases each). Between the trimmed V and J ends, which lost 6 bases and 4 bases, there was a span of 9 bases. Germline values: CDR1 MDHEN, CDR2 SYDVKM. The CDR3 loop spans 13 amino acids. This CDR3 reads CASRTGTTGELFF. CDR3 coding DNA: TGTGCCAGCAGAACCGGGACCACCGGGGAGCTGTTTTTT.